One and the same sample provided the 13 T cell receptor beta chains below, sequenced in a study of OX40 agonist ivuxolimab in advanced cancers. Repertoires were generated with immunoSEQ multiplex PCR, while TCRdb's copy carries only in-frame clones and drops some. The data contain some 94,000 clones, 92% of them singletons. Specimen: CD4+ or CD8+ T cells sorted from blood, collected in a trial of the OX40 agonist ivuxolimab. The receptor source for this set is an adult with an advanced solid tumor such as melanoma, head and neck, liver or kidney cancer.

The CDR3 loop reads CASSWTPGPSTDTQYF. The CDR3 nucleotides are TGTGCCAGCAGCTGGACGCCTGGGCCTAGCACAGATACGCAGTATTTT. The chain recombines TRBV11-2 with TRBJ2-3; D unresolved. Germline CDR1 reads SGHAT; CDR2 reads FQNNGV. CDR3 length: 16 amino acids. Between the trimmed V and J ends, which lost 4 bases and 0 bases, there was a span of 14 bases.

This rearrangement joins TRBV30 to TRBJ2-7; 7 bases line up with TRBD2. CDR3 length: 12 residues. Germline V lookup: CDR1 GTSNPN, CDR2 SVGIG (reference sequence). V trimming: 5 bases; J trimming: 7 bases; junction bases outside the gene matches: 8. As DNA, the CDR3 is TGTGCCTGGCGAGCGGGAACAGAAGAGCAGTACTTC. This sequence encodes CAWRAGTEEQYF.

The rearrangement joins TRBV4-3 to TRBJ1-2; D is unresolved. The germline CDR1 and CDR2 sequences are LGHNA and YSLEER. The CDR3 extends over 15 amino acids. Trimming pared 0 bases from V and 3 bases from J, leaving 11 bases between. In nucleotides, the CDR3 is TGCGCCAGCAGCCAAGATAGGACCGTTTACTATGGCTACACCTTC. This gives the protein CASSQDRTVYYGYTF.

This clone was seen only once. The rearrangement joins TRBV29-1 to TRBJ1-2; no definite D call. V lost 5 bases and J 2 bases, leaving 15 bases between the germline ends. The germline V gene encodes CDR1 SQVTM and CDR2 ANQGSEA. The CDR3 is made up of 14 amino acids. The CDR3 coding sequence is TGCAGCGTTAGGTCACCCCGTTCGAACTATGGCTACACCTTC. Its translation is CSVRSPRSNYGYTF.

This chain connects TRBV19 to TRBJ1-2; D might be TRBD1 (5 bases). Germline-derived CDR1 and CDR2 are LNHDA and SQIVND (reference sequence). The V and J ends lost 2 bases and 2 bases respectively, with 12 bases between them. This CDR3 contains 15 residues. CDR3 sequence reads: CASSIPSDRNYGYTF. The CDR3 DNA sequence: TGTGCCAGTAGTATACCGAGTGACAGAAACTATGGCTACACCTTC.

J is TRBJ2-2 and V is TRBV11-3; tentative D call: TRBD2 (5 bases). V lost 3 bases and J 3 bases, leaving 14 bases between the germline ends. This CDR3 contains 16 residues. The germline V gene has CDR1 SGHNT and CDR2 YENEEA. The CDR3 sequence is CASSFSARAYTGELFF. The CDR3 DNA reads as TGTGCCAGCAGCTTTAGTGCGCGGGCATACACCGGGGAGCTGTTTTTT.

This clone has only one observation. The chain has TRBV19 and TRBJ1-1, with unresolved D. Per the germline V gene, CDR1 is LNHDA and CDR2 is SQIVND (reference sequence). The CDR3 sequence is 12 residues long. V dropped 4 bases and J dropped 0 bases, with 3 bases sitting between them. CDR3 bases: TGTGCCAGTAGTAAGTTGAACACTGAAGCTTTCTTT. Translated: CASSKLNTEAFF.

V is TRBV19 and J is TRBJ1-1; D unclear. V shed 7 bases and J shed 1 base, with 7 bases lying between them. The CDR3 runs 12 residues. Germline assignment: CDR1 LNHDA and CDR2 SQIVND (reference sequence). This CDR3 is CASKEGNTEAFF. The DNA of the CDR3 is TGTGCCAGTAAGGAGGGGAACACTGAAGCTTTCTTT.

This rearrangement joins TRBV9 to TRBJ2-7, with a possible D match to TRBD2 (5 bases). V dropped 2 bases and J dropped 2 bases, with 8 bases sitting between them. CDR3 length: 13 residues. Germline CDR1 is SGDLS and CDR2 is YYNGEE. Written as DNA, the CDR3 is TGTGCCAGCAGCGTCTCGGGGACCTACGAGCAGTACTTC. It is translated as CASSVSGTYEQYF.

This chain links TRBV30 with TRBJ2-5; no reliable D call. The CDR3 runs 12 residues. Germline CDR1 and CDR2: GTSNPN and SVGIG (reference sequence). Between the trimmed V and J ends, which lost 4 bases and 5 bases, there was a span of 11 bases. For the CDR3, the DNA is TGTGCCTGGATTGGCAGTTTGGAGACCCAGTACTTC. Its translation is CAWIGSLETQYF.

Here the CDR3 DNA reads TGTGCCAGCTCACCGTCACAGGGCTATGAAAGAAATGAGCAGTTCTTC. It translates to CASSPSQGYERNEQFF. The J gene is TRBJ2-1, the V gene TRBV18; TRBD1 might be the D (6 bases). The germline gives CDR1 KGHSH, CDR2 LQKENI. Trimming left V 3 bases short and J 7 bases short, with 19 bases between. The CDR3 has 16 residues.

This clone was detected only once. In DNA form, the CDR3 reads TGTGCCAGCAGGACGACAGGGTGGTACGAGCAGTACTTC. It translates to CASRTTGWYEQYF. This sequence joins TRBV28 and TRBJ2-7; the match to TRBD1 covers 7 bases. The CDR3 contains 13 residues. The V segment lost 6 bases and the J segment 4 bases; nucleotides outside the gene matches: 6. The germline V gene encodes CDR1 MDHEN and CDR2 SYDVKM.

The V gene is TRBV4-1, the J gene TRBJ2-1; 10 bases are a match to TRBD2. Germline V gene sequence: CDR1 MGHRA, CDR2 YSYEKL. This CDR3 is 16 amino acids long. Unmatched junction bases numbered 6, after V lost 3 bases and J lost 4 bases. The CDR3 DNA is TGCGCCAGCAGCCAGATTAGCGGGGGGACGTACAATGAGCAGTTCTTC. Encoded protein: CASSQISGGTYNEQFF.